This T cell receptor beta chain was identified in a study of blood T cells in healthy people across ages. V shed 5 bases, J shed 6 bases, and the junction held 9 bases outside the gene matches. This CDR3 has 17 amino acids. Germline V gene data show CDR1 as MNHNS and CDR2 as SASEGT. This clonotype came up a few times. The second PCR ran roughly 7 to 12 cycles with a sample-barcoded 5' primer and J-beta primers. TCRdb processed the 5' RACE reads anew with MiXCR; each CDR3 protein has one entry. The top ten clones hold less than 5% of a sample with 1,500,000 or so distinct CDR3 sequences, approximately 43% of them seen once.

Sequences were obtained from blood. The clonotype originates from a woman aged 18-30 years in good health. The chain joins TRBV6-1 to TRBJ2-1, with 14 bases aligning to TRBD2. The CDR3 loop is CASSILRTSGRTNEQFF. The DNA of the CDR3 is TGTGCCAGCAGTATCCTGCGGACTAGCGGGAGGACCAATGAGCAGTTCTTC.